These 8 T cell receptor beta chains originate from one sample sequenced in a study of T cells in Graves' hyperthyroidism and ophthalmopathy (dated by TCRdb to about 2019). The library came from multiplex PCR. The sequencing machine was an Illumina HiSeq 2000. TCR beta CDR3 regions were amplified from RNA transcripts. The first round of RT-PCR for the TCR CDR3 was performed with the HTBI primer set and the Qiagen OneStep RT-PCR kit. TCRdb handled the public reads itself, with Q25 trimming in fastp and clone calling in MiXCR, and kept productive beta chains. Each entry is one CDR3 protein sequence, shown with its most common DNA and genes. The sample data list about 540,000 distinct CDR3 sequences, and 46% of these were observed just once. Of the sample, just over 8% falls within the top ten clones. Sequenced input: peripheral blood or thyroid tissue (not recorded which). The receptors stem from a woman aged 18-29 years with Graves' hyperthyroidism. Donor details come from another sample of the same person, matched by shared clones.

The chain employs TRBV25-1 and TRBJ2-5; D is unclear. Per the germline V gene, CDR1 is MGHDK and CDR2 is SYGVNS. The CDR3 runs 17 residues. Trimming pared 6 bases from V and 5 bases from J, leaving 25 bases between. CDR3 in amino acids: CASSLFRDVANLETQYF. The CDR3 nucleotides are TGTGCCAGCAGCTTGTTTAGGGATGTGGCAAATCTGGAGACCCAGTACTTC.

This clonotype appeared a few times. The CDR3 here is CASSPSFRTSGAFF. DNA for the CDR3: TGTGCCAGCAGCCCCTCCTTTAGGACATCGGGAGCTTTCTTT. The chain uses TRBV7-9 and TRBJ1-1; the D gene is possibly TRBD1 (5 bases). Germline loops: CDR1 SEHNR, CDR2 FQNEAQ (reference sequence). Trimming removed 5 bases from V and 10 bases from J, with 20 bases in between. This CDR3 is 14 amino acids long.

The sample holds one count of this clonotype. This chain links TRBV7-7 with TRBJ1-1; 8 bases fit TRBD1. CDR1 SSHAT and CDR2 FNYEAQ come from the germline V gene (reference sequence). With 5 bases clipped from V and 5 bases from J, the junction kept 7 bases outside the gene matches. The CDR3 extends over 14 amino acids. Here the CDR3 DNA reads TGTGCCAGCAGCCCTGAGAACAGGGGGACTGAAGCTTTCTTT. It is translated as CASSPENRGTEAFF.

The V call is TRBV29-1, the J call TRBJ2-7; 8 nucleotides align to TRBD1. The V gene end was trimmed by 2 bases and the J gene end by 5 bases; junction bases not matched to a gene: 5. This CDR3 comprises 13 residues. The germline gives CDR1 SQVTM, CDR2 ANQGSEA. The CDR3 protein is CSVETGGPHEQYF. In DNA form, the CDR3 reads TGCAGCGTTGAAACAGGGGGTCCCCACGAGCAGTACTTC.

The chain employs TRBV24-1 and TRBJ1-2; 7 nucleotides align to TRBD1. In germline, CDR1 is KGHDR, CDR2 SFDVKD. After removal of 3 bases from V and 6 bases from J, the junction contained 6 bases not matched to a gene. CDR3 length equals 14 residues. For the CDR3, the DNA is TGTGCCACCAGTGATGCGACAGGGTGGCATGGCTACACCTTC. This gives the protein CATSDATGWHGYTF.

The J gene is TRBJ2-6, the V gene TRBV7-2; D not certain. CDR3 length: 13 amino acids. Trimming stripped 10 bases from V and 4 bases from J, with 11 bases between. Germline CDR1 SGHTA, CDR2 FQGNSA. The CDR3 loop reads CATCLRGANVLTF. CDR3 nucleotide sequence: TGTGCCACCTGCCTCAGGGGGGCCAACGTCCTGACTTTC.

This clonotype was observed a few times. The J gene is TRBJ1-1, the V gene TRBV7-9; maybe TRBD1 (5 bases). The V end lost 3 bases, the J end lost 0 bases, and 8 bases lay between the germline ends. This CDR3 has 14 amino acids. Germline CDR1 and CDR2: SEHNR and FQNEAQ (reference sequence). The DNA of the CDR3 is TGTGCCAGCAGCTTCGGGACCATGAACACTGAAGCTTTCTTT. Translation: CASSFGTMNTEAFF. Combining the CDR3 with reference TRBV7-9 and TRBJ1-1 gives the whole variable domain DTGVSQNPRHKITKRGQNVTFRCDPISEHNRLYWYRQTLGQGPEFLTYFQNEAQLEKSRLLSDRFSAERPKGSFSTLEIQRTEQGDSAMYLCASSFGTMNTEAFFGQGTRLTVV.

In this sample, this clonotype turned up a few times. The chain's CDR3 is CASSLVAGSHQPQHF. The DNA of the CDR3 is TGTGCCAGCAGCTTAGTAGCGGGCAGCCATCAGCCCCAGCATTTT. V usage is TRBV7-2 and J usage is TRBJ1-5; D ambiguous. There are 15 residues in the CDR3. Looked up from germline, CDR1 is SGHTA and CDR2 is FQGNSA. Trimming removed 1 base at V and 5 bases at J, with 12 bases between.